These 22 T cell receptor beta chains were sequenced from one sample in a study of shared clonotypes between healthy human individuals (dated by TCRdb to the early 2020s). For the CD8 naive samples, CD45RO-negative cells were positively selected for CCR7, yielding a CD45RA+CCR7+ population from which TemRA cells were excluded. Libraries came from the immunoSEQ multiplex PCR assay. TCRdb's version of the immuneACCESS table is confined to in-frame rearrangements and falls short of the full clone set. An unresolved V gene accounts for under half of the shortfall where checked; the remainder is of unknown origin. Counted in this sample were around 2,000,000 clones; about 94% of them appeared once. Roughly 1% of the sample goes to the ten largest clones. Specimen: naive CD8+ T cells sorted from blood. Explained via the paper, the cell subset or site label denotes: CD45RA+CCR7+. These receptors all stem from a man between 18 and 29 years old in good health.

The gene calls are TRBV5-1 and TRBJ2-1, with 12 bases aligning to TRBD2. This CDR3 is 15 amino acids long. Trimming removed 4 bases from V and 8 bases from J; junction bases left unmatched: 7. In germline, CDR1 is SGHRS, CDR2 YFSETQ. Written as DNA, the CDR3 is TGCGCCAGCAGCCCACGACTAGCGGGAGAGCATGAGCAGTTCTTC. Its translation: CASSPRLAGEHEQFF.

Note on this clone: The sample holds other DNA sequences that translate to the same CDR3. The chain combines TRBV4-1 with TRBJ2-7, with 9 bases that match TRBD1. Germline lookup yields CDR1 MGHRA and CDR2 YSYEKL. V lost 6 bases to trimming and J lost 4 bases; unmatched junction nucleotides: 7. CDR3 length equals 14 residues. In DNA form, the CDR3 reads TGCGCCAGCAGTCAGACAGGGGGAAGGTACGAGCAGTACTTC. Translated, it gives CASSQTGGRYEQYF.

The gene calls are TRBV2 and TRBJ1-1, with D unresolved. Trimming removed 3 bases from V and 7 bases from J, with 6 bases in between. This CDR3 has 11 amino acids. Per germline, CDR1 SNHLY and CDR2 FYNNEI. This CDR3 is CASSDAGEAFF. The DNA for the CDR3 is TGTGCCAGCAGTGATGCTGGTGAAGCTTTCTTT.

A note on this clone: With a much larger clone just one base away, this may be a read error. Different DNA sequences within this sample yield the same CDR3. The CDR3 is CASSPGTYGYTF. The DNA of the CDR3 is TGTGCCAGCAGCCCGGGGACCTATGGCTACACCTTC. The chain links TRBV5-6 to TRBJ1-2; possibly TRBD1 for D (5 bases). Trimming removed 4 bases from V and 4 bases from J, with 8 bases in between. The CDR3 is 12 residues long. Germline V gene lookup returns CDR1 SGHDT and CDR2 YYEEEE.

This chain uses TRBV7-9 with TRBJ1-5; 10 bases agree with TRBD1. This CDR3 has 18 residues. CDR1 is SEHNR and CDR2 is FQNEAQ in the germline V gene (reference sequence). V was clipped by 1 base and J by 5 bases; unmatched bases: 11. CDR3 region: CASSLGHSGTGEDQPQHF. The CDR3 DNA reads TGTGCCAGCAGCTTAGGACATTCCGGGACAGGGGAGGATCAGCCCCAGCATTTT.

Concerning this clone itself: Other DNA sequences in this specimen translate into the identical CDR3. This sequence joins TRBV27 and TRBJ2-5, with TRBD2 identical over 10 bases. The junction had 6 bases not matched to a gene; V was cut back by 6 bases and J by 5 bases. The germline CDR1 and CDR2 sequences are MNHEY and SMNVEV (reference sequence). This CDR3 contains 14 residues. CDR3 coding DNA: TGTGCCAGCAGCCCCCTAGCGGGAGTTGAGACCCAGTACTTC. Translated, it gives CASSPLAGVETQYF.

The chain is built from TRBV10-1 and TRBJ2-3, with D uncertain. The ends were cut back, 3 bases at V and 4 bases at J, with 8 bases in the middle. The CDR3 sequence is 13 residues long. CDR1 is WNHNN, CDR2 SYGVQD, per germline (reference sequence). The CDR3: CASSDGRSDTQYF. CDR3 coding DNA: TGCGCCAGCAGTGACGGACGATCAGATACGCAGTATTTT.

The chain carries TRBV4-3 and TRBJ2-1; D unresolved. This CDR3 region has 13 residues. The V gene's germline CDR1 is LGHNA and CDR2 YSLEER. V was trimmed by 0 bases and J by 9 bases, leaving 9 bases between them. CDR3 sequence reads: CASSQDMSAEQFF. CDR3 coding DNA: TGCGCCAGCAGCCAAGATATGAGCGCTGAGCAGTTCTTC.

V usage is TRBV7-9 and J usage is TRBJ2-7; 7 nucleotides align to TRBD1. The CDR3 runs to 17 residues. J gave up 2 bases and V 1 base, and 11 bases lay outside the gene matches. Germline values: CDR1 SEHNR, CDR2 FQNEAQ (reference sequence). The CDR3 bases are TGTGCCAGCAGCTTAGGGAGTTGGGGACAGAGTACCTACGAGCAGTACTTC. It specifies CASSLGSWGQSTYEQYF.

Comments on this clone: Other DNA sequences in the sample encode the same CDR3. The CDR3 nucleotides read TGTGCCAGCAGTGAGGGGTCTTACACTGAAGCTTTCTTT. This encodes CASSEGSYTEAFF. The chain carries TRBV6-1 and TRBJ1-1; D is ambiguous. This CDR3 is built from 13 residues. The V end was cut by 3 bases, the J end by 3 bases, with 8 bases between. Germline values: CDR1 MNHNS, CDR2 SASEGT.

The CDR3 loop reads CASSFAHGQGFRQFF. CDR3 bases: TGTGCCAGCAGTTTCGCCCACGGACAGGGCTTTCGGCAGTTCTTC. The gene calls are TRBV27 and TRBJ2-1; 8 positions agree with TRBD1. The V segment lost 3 bases and the J segment 12 bases; nucleotides outside the gene matches: 13. Germline CDR1 and CDR2: MNHEY and SMNVEV (reference sequence). CDR3 length: 15 amino acids.

V and J are TRBV15 and TRBJ2-7; possible D gene TRBD1, 5 bases. V was clipped by 4 bases and J by 0 bases, with 10 bases between them. From germline, CDR1 is LNHNV and CDR2 YYDKDF (reference sequence). This CDR3 is 14 amino acids long. CDR3 loop: CATSIDRFSYEQYF. CDR3 coding DNA: TGTGCCACCAGCATAGACAGATTCTCCTACGAGCAGTACTTC.

The V call is TRBV9, the J call TRBJ1-4; D may be TRBD1 (5 bases). The length of the CDR3 is 17 residues. CDR1 and CDR2 from the germline V gene are SGDLS and YYNGEE. The ends were cut back, 3 bases at V and 4 bases at J, with 19 bases in the middle. Written as DNA, the CDR3 is TGTGCCAGCAGCGCACCTGAGGGCAGGGAATTTAATGAAAAACTGTTTTTT. Translating gives CASSAPEGREFNEKLFF.

The rearrangement uses TRBV6-5 and TRBJ2-2; 9 bases line up with TRBD2. CDR1 is MNHEY, CDR2 SVGAGI, per germline. V lost 1 base to trimming and J lost 6 bases; unmatched junction nucleotides: 6. This CDR3 contains 16 residues. In DNA form, the CDR3 reads TGTGCCAGCAGTTACTTCGCGGGAGGGCCCGCCGGGGAGCTGTTTTTT. Translating gives CASSYFAGGPAGELFF.

The chain carries TRBV9 and TRBJ1-6, with 9 bases that match TRBD1. J gave up 10 bases and V 3 bases, and 11 bases lay outside the gene matches. CDR3 length: 16 amino acids. Germline CDR1 SGDLS, CDR2 YYNGEE. CDR3 in DNA: TGTGCCAGCAGCGATCAACCGGGACAGGGCGTATCACCCCTCCACTTT. This translates into CASSDQPGQGVSPLHF.

The chain joins TRBV6-1 to TRBJ1-6, with D unresolved. CDR3 length: 17 residues. From germline, CDR1 is MNHNS and CDR2 SASEGT. V was trimmed by 3 bases and J by 0 bases, leaving 12 bases between them. CDR3 loop: CASSDGVESSYNSPLHF. CDR3 bases: TGTGCCAGCAGTGATGGTGTAGAAAGCTCCTATAATTCACCCCTCCACTTT.

This clone was detected only a few times. Other DNA sequences in this sample translate to the same CDR3. The genes are TRBV19 and TRBJ2-7; D is perhaps TRBD1 (5 bases). The V end was cut by 3 bases, the J end by 0 bases, with 6 bases between. From germline, CDR1 is LNHDA and CDR2 SQIVND (reference sequence). CDR3 length equals 13 residues. CDR3 in DNA: TGTGCCAGTAGTATCGGACACTCCTACGAGCAGTACTTC. It codes for CASSIGHSYEQYF.

The chain couples TRBV4-1 to TRBJ1-1; the D gene is possibly TRBD1 (6 bases). CDR3 size: 14 residues. V lost 6 bases and J 1 base, leaving 12 bases between the germline ends. Germline V CDR1 and CDR2: MGHRA, YSYEKL. This chain's CDR3 is CASSFPGANTEAFF. The CDR3 nucleotides read TGCGCCAGCAGTTTTCCGGGGGCGAACACTGAAGCTTTCTTT.

The chain employs TRBV28 and TRBJ2-3; 10 bases fit TRBD1. V gave up 6 bases and J gave up 12 bases; unmatched junction bases: 6. The CDR3 runs to 12 residues. Germline V CDR1 and CDR2: MDHEN, SYDVKM. In DNA form, the CDR3 reads TGTGCCAGCAGCTCGACAGGGGGCCTTCAGTATTTT. It encodes CASSSTGGLQYF.

This clone appeared once. V usage is TRBV18 and J usage is TRBJ2-5, with D perhaps matching TRBD1 (5 bases). Germline CDR1 and CDR2: KGHSH and LQKENI. This CDR3 contains 16 residues. Between the trimmed V and J ends, which lost 0 bases and 0 bases, there was a span of 11 bases. The CDR3 DNA sequence: TGTGCCAGCTCACCACCGGTGACAGAGTACCAAGAGACCCAGTACTTC. This encodes CASSPPVTEYQETQYF.

Concerning this clone: The junction shows a germline mismatch at one end, possibly a read error. The chain links TRBV14 to TRBJ2-5, with D possibly matching TRBD1 (5 bases). CDR1 is SGHDN and CDR2 is FVKESK in the germline V gene. The CDR3 is 13 amino acids. The CDR3 DNA is TGTGCCAGCAGCGATTCAGGACAAGAGACCCGGTACTTC. Translation: CASSDSGQETRYF.

With respect to this clone: The same CDR3 arises from other DNA sequences in this sample as well. The chain's CDR3 is CASSQDNGGYGYTF. The CDR3 bases are TGCGCCAGCAGCCAAGACAACGGGGGCTATGGCTACACCTTC. V usage is TRBV4-3 and J usage is TRBJ1-2; D might be TRBD1 (5 bases). Germline V gene data show CDR1 as LGHNA and CDR2 as YSLEER. V dropped 0 bases and J dropped 4 bases, with 9 bases sitting between them. There are 14 residues in the CDR3.